This T cell receptor beta chain appears in the sequencing data of a study of blood T cell repertoires in COVID-19. Overall study: Sites in the United States, Italy and Spain provided acute and convalescent COVID-19 samples. PBMCs, B-cell-depleted T cells, or T cells provided the cDNA or gDNA that made up the material.

Authors' methods: By means of reference gene primer amplification, nucleated cell counts were estimated. Libraries were prepared by immunoSEQ multiplex PCR; TCRdb keeps only in-frame clonotypes and omits some of them. V, J and clone size were drawn from that table, and D and trimming were deduced from the DNA. The sample has some 80,000 clones; around 81% are singletons. Germline V lookup: CDR1 SGDLS, CDR2 YYNGEE. The CDR3 length is 16 residues. Trimming removed 0 bases at V and 1 base at J, with 13 bases between. The sample consisted of peripheral blood. The chain has TRBV9 and TRBJ1-1, with a possible D match to TRBD1 (5 bases). This clonotype was obtained from a human donor in a cohort sampled during active COVID-19. Here the CDR3 DNA reads TGTGCCAGCAGCGTAGGCTGGGGGGACGGGAACACTGAAGCTTTCTTT. This translates into CASSVGWGDGNTEAFF.